The clone carrying this T cell receptor (beta chain) has just a few counts. Its antigen remains unknown. The sample originates from a study of T-cell memory formation after mild COVID-19. General study points: Contracting clones localized mainly to CM and EM when CD4+ and mainly to EMRA when CD8+. Confirmation of SARS-CoV-2 specificity was lacking for second-wave clones peaking day 37. Day 15 to 85 contracting clones showed balanced CD4/CD8; day 15 to 37 expanders favored CD4+.

This CDR3 is 15 amino acids long. The germline V and J ends were trimmed by 5 bases and 2 bases, with 15 bases remaining between them. Germline V lookup: CDR1 MNHEY, CDR2 SVGAGI. Constant-segment primers were used for 5'RACE, and the resulting TCR alpha and TCR beta cDNA libraries carried sample barcodes and UMIs. TCRdb re-called the 5' RACE reads with MiXCR, one entry per CDR3 protein. This sample has about 470,000 distinct CDR3 sequences, with 18% found just once. The sequenced material came from PBMCs or a T cell subset sorted from them (not recorded which). The rearrangement joins TRBV6-5 to TRBJ1-2; D possibly corresponds to TRBD1 (6 bases). This receptor was obtained from an adult woman who had mild COVID-19 (a few samples of this study predate the infection). Cell type and time point are not known. For the CDR3, the DNA is TGTGCCAGCAGTGACAACGGACAGTTGAACTATGGCTACACCTTC. Encoded protein: CASSDNGQLNYGYTF.